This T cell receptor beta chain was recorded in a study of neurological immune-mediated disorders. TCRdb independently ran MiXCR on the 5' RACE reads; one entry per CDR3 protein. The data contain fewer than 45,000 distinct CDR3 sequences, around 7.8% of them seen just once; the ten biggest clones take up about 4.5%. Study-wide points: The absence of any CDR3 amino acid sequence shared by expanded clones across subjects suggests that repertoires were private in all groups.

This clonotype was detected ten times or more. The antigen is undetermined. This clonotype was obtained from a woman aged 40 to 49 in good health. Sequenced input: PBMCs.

This CDR3 reads CASTRTGGSSYEQYV. The CDR3 DNA reads as TGTGCCAGCACTAGGACCGGGGGGAGCTCCTACGAGCAGTACGTC. The chain couples TRBV5-5 to TRBJ2-7, with 7 bases that match TRBD2. The CDR3 has 15 amino acids. The ends lost 6 bases at V and 0 bases at J; junction bases unmatched: 9. The germline CDR1 and CDR2 sequences are SGHKS and YYEKEE (reference sequence).